Listed below are T cell receptor beta chains from one sample, sequenced in a study of shared T cell receptors in the human thymus. Repertoires were generated with immunoSEQ multiplex PCR, while TCRdb's copy carries only in-frame clones and drops some. The sample holds about 730,000 clones, 70% to 90% seen once. These data also formed part of another study, on human thymus T cells.

The sequenced sample was thymocytes. These receptors were obtained from a girl under three years old with a congenital heart defect. CDR3s include the opening cysteine and the closing phenylalanine or tryptophan. D genes are given only for firm matches. Only some rows state a clone size, as once, few, many or a class for expanded clones.

d_call	v_call	clone_size	j_call	cdr3_aa	cdr3_nt
-	TRBV28	-	TRBJ1-3	CASSTPGLLAGNTIYF	TGTGCCAGCAGTACGCCGGGACTCCTAGCGGGAAACACCATATATTTT
TRBD1	TRBV15	-	TRBJ1-1	CATSLLQRGPGAEAFF	TGTGCCACCAGCCTACTCCAAAGGGGGCCCGGCGCTGAAGCTTTCTTT
-	TRBV5-6	few	TRBJ1-3	CASSQRTRGNTIYF	TGTGCCAGCAGCCAACGGACTCGTGGAAACACCATATATTTT
TRBD1	TRBV19	once	TRBJ1-5	CASSGQGTDKTGILINQPQHF	TGTGCCAGTAGTGGACAGGGGACGGATAAGACGGGAATTCTGATCAATCAGCCCCAGCATTTT
TRBD1	TRBV5-6	-	TRBJ1-5	CASSLGERGHYQPQHF	TGTGCCAGCAGCCTGGGGGAGAGGGGGCATTATCAGCCCCAGCATTTT
TRBD2	TRBV11-3	-	TRBJ2-1	CASSRLAENEQFF	TGTGCCAGCAGCCGACTAGCTGAGAATGAGCAGTTCTTC
TRBD1	TRBV27	-	TRBJ1-5	CASSFDRGTQPQHF	TGTGCCAGCAGTTTCGACAGGGGCACTCAGCCCCAGCATTTT
-	TRBV6-5	few	TRBJ1-3	CASSYGGQLTGNTIYF	TGTGCCAGCAGTTACGGCGGACAGTTAACTGGAAACACCATATATTTT
-	TRBV28	-	TRBJ2-3	CASSVLDTSTDTQYF	TGTGCCAGCAGCGTATTGGACACAAGCACAGATACGCAGTATTTT
-	TRBV19	-	TRBJ2-7	CASSRDSPGDEQYF	TGTGCCAGTAGTCGGGACAGCCCGGGAGACGAGCAGTACTTC
TRBD2	TRBV7-2	-	TRBJ2-1	CASSLGGASGVHEQFF	TGTGCCAGCAGCTTAGGTGGGGCTAGCGGGGTTCACGAGCAGTTCTTC
-	TRBV14	-	TRBJ1-3	CASSQDRVTTYSGNTIYF	TGTGCCAGCAGCCAAGATCGCGTCACTACATACTCTGGAAACACCATATATTTT
-	TRBV5-5	-	TRBJ1-2	CASSRRGGDNYGYTF	TGTGCCAGCAGCCGGCGGGGCGGGGATAACTATGGCTACACCTTC
-	TRBV7-4	-	TRBJ2-7	CASSSGGGTARTYEQYF	TGTGCCAGCAGCTCGGGCGGGGGGACAGCGCGAACCTACGAGCAGTACTTC
-	TRBV5-1	few	TRBJ1-2	CASSSSGPEGSYGYTF	TGCGCCAGCAGCTCCTCGGGTCCCGAGGGAAGCTATGGCTACACCTTC
-	TRBV27	-	TRBJ2-5	CASSPTQGRGTETQYF	TGTGCCAGCAGTCCGACACAGGGTCGTGGGACGGAGACCCAGTACTTC
TRBD2	TRBV4-1	-	TRBJ2-1	CASSQGIMAGGEQFF	TGCGCCAGCAGCCAAGGAATCATGGCGGGGGGGGAGCAGTTCTTC